The 8 T cell receptor beta chains given below trace back to one sample, sequenced in a study of control samples from healthy donors and cancer patients. Sequenced by immunoSEQ multiplex PCR; TCRdb stores in-frame clones only, minus some. This sample yields 78,000 or so clones, of which about 88% are seen a single time; 4.5% to 6% belongs to the top ten. Specimen: blood. These receptors were taken from a woman aged 50 to 60 in good health.

V gene TRBV11-3 combines with J gene TRBJ2-1; perhaps TRBD1 as D (6 bases). The CDR3 runs 15 residues. V lost 4 bases and J 2 bases, leaving 12 bases between the germline ends. In germline, CDR1 is SGHNT, CDR2 YENEEA. This CDR3 reads CASSSQGQPYNEQFF. Written as DNA, the CDR3 is TGTGCCAGCAGCTCACAAGGACAGCCCTACAATGAGCAGTTCTTC.

This clone was observed once. This rearrangement joins TRBV29-1 to TRBJ2-7, with TRBD1 as a possible D gene (6 bases). V was shortened by 7 bases and J by 3 bases, with 13 bases between the two germline ends. Germline V CDR1 and CDR2: SQVTM, ANQGSEA. This CDR3 region has 12 residues. The DNA for the CDR3 is TGCAGCGCTGGACAGCTGGGCTACGAGCAGTACTTC. Translating it yields CSAGQLGYEQYF.

J is TRBJ2-3 and V is TRBV30; 8 positions match TRBD2. Germline V gives CDR1 GTSNPN, CDR2 SVGIG (reference sequence). Losses at the gene ends were 3 bases for V and 0 bases for J; bases not matched to a gene: 8. The CDR3 spans 16 residues. The CDR3 DNA follows: TGTGCCTGGAGCGGAAAGGCTAGCGGGAGCACAGATACGCAGTATTTT. Protein product: CAWSGKASGSTDTQYF.

The rearrangement uses TRBV10-2 and TRBJ1-1, with D unresolved. Trimming took 0 bases from V and 5 from J, leaving 7 bases between them. The CDR3 is 13 amino acids. The germline gives CDR1 WSHSY, CDR2 SAAADI. CDR3 sequence reads: CASSESMGTEAFF. CDR3 in DNA: TGCGCCAGCAGTGAGTCAATGGGGACTGAAGCTTTCTTT.

The chain links TRBV6-2 or TRBV6-3 to TRBJ2-3, with 13 bases that match TRBD2. V lost 5 bases to trimming and J lost 5 bases; unmatched junction nucleotides: 10. The CDR3 sequence is 17 residues long. Germline V gene lookup returns CDR1 MNHEY and CDR2 SVGEGT. In DNA, the CDR3 is TGTGCCAGCAGTGCTATAGTGGGACTAGCGGGGAAAGATACGCAGTATTTT. Its protein is CASSAIVGLAGKDTQYF.

The chain carries TRBV5-1 and TRBJ2-7; a weak D match, TRBD1 (7 bases). V was cut by 2 bases and J by 4 bases, with 13 bases left in between. The length of the CDR3 is 14 residues. CDR1 SGHRS and CDR2 YFSETQ come from the germline V gene. CDR3 in DNA: TGCGCCAGCAGCTTCGGCAGGGGGGTATACGAGCAGTACTTC. Translating it yields CASSFGRGVYEQYF.

J is TRBJ2-3 and V is TRBV4-2, with TRBD2 identical over 10 bases. From germline, CDR1 is LGHNA and CDR2 YNFKEQ. Trimming removed 4 bases from V and 6 bases from J; junction bases left unmatched: 10. This CDR3 is 16 amino acids long. In nucleotides, the CDR3 is TGTGCCAGCAGCCCGAAGTCAACTAGCGGGGCTGATACGCAGTATTTT. Its protein is CASSPKSTSGADTQYF.

This clone appeared a single time. The chain employs TRBV6-5 and TRBJ1-3; unclear D gene. CDR1 and CDR2 from the germline V gene are MNHEY and SVGAGI. Trimming took 0 bases from V and 6 from J, leaving 12 bases between them. The CDR3 totals 15 residues. CDR3 nucleotides: TGTGCCAGCAGTTACTCGATGGCGTTTTTAAACACCATATATTTT. This gives the protein CASSYSMAFLNTIYF.